This T cell receptor (beta chain) was recorded in a study of T cell responses to AZD1222 COVID-19 vaccine. Study observations and caveats: Donors were largely white British and mainly female; clonal diversity was possibly underestimated.

TCRdb's copy holds only in-frame clones and misses some; the assay was immunoSEQ multiplex PCR. Among some 96,000 clones listed, about 86% were seen once. Remarks on this clone: Its target is unknown.

The V end lost 7 bases, the J end lost 3 bases, and 16 bases lay between the germline ends. The CDR3 is made up of 15 amino acids. Germline-derived CDR1 and CDR2 are SNHLY and FYNNEI. V and J are TRBV2 and TRBJ1-5; D not certain. This sample comprised peripheral blood, obtained on day 0 of AZD1222 vaccination. The sequence derives from an adult in good health. CDR3 coding DNA: TGTGCCAGCAATTTGACCCCGTCTGCCAATCAGCCCCAGCATTTT. It specifies CASNLTPSANQPQHF.